These 20 T cell receptor beta chains were all obtained from the same sample, sequenced in a study of cytomegalovirus exposure and HLA in healthy donors. The study ran its PCR with 60 Vbeta and 13 Jbeta primers. Clones were sequenced by immunoSEQ multiplex PCR, and TCRdb holds only the in-frame ones, with some missing. The sample records some 200,000 clones, about 80% being singletons. Sequenced sample: PBMCs. These receptors all come from a woman aged 40 to 50 in good health and CMV-seronegative.

This chain connects TRBV9 to TRBJ2-3; D remains ambiguous. The germline V and J ends were trimmed by 0 bases and 1 base, with 3 bases remaining between them. This CDR3 has 13 residues. Germline loops: CDR1 SGDLS, CDR2 YYNGEE. The CDR3: CASSVERTDTQYF. The DNA of the CDR3 is TGTGCCAGCAGCGTAGAGCGCACAGATACGCAGTATTTT.

The rearrangement joins TRBV6-1 to TRBJ1-5; TRBD1 aligns across 7 bases. This CDR3 has 13 amino acids. V dropped 3 bases and J dropped 9; count of bases not matched to a gene: 5. Germline assignment: CDR1 MNHNS and CDR2 SASEGT. In DNA form, the CDR3 reads TGTGCCAGCAGTGAGGGACAGTTTGGGCCCCAGCATTTT. This translates into CASSEGQFGPQHF.

Written as DNA, the CDR3 is TGTGCCTGGTGGGCAGGGAAGGATGGCTACACCTTC. Translating gives CAWWAGKDGYTF. This chain connects TRBV30 to TRBJ1-2; D might be TRBD1 (5 bases). The CDR3 is 12 residues long. Trimming removed 5 bases at V and 6 bases at J, with 13 bases between. The V gene's germline CDR1 is GTSNPN and CDR2 SVGIG (reference sequence).

The chain combines TRBV5-1 with TRBJ1-3; tentatively, D is TRBD1 (6 bases). CDR1 and CDR2 from the germline V gene are SGHRS and YFSETQ. The V end was cut by 2 bases, the J end by 2 bases, with 11 bases between. The CDR3 consists of 15 residues. The CDR3 loop reads CASSLTGLTGNTIYF. The DNA of the CDR3 is TGCGCCAGCAGCTTAACAGGGCTCACTGGAAACACCATATATTTT.

This chain joins TRBV6-1 and TRBJ1-1; 8 nucleotides agree with TRBD1. The CDR3 has 15 residues. V gave up 10 bases and J gave up 1 base; unmatched junction bases: 11. CDR1 is MNHNS, CDR2 SASEGT, per germline. The CDR3 region has the DNA TGTGCCACCCTATTCTACAGGGGGAAGAACACTGAAGCTTTCTTT. Encoded protein: CATLFYRGKNTEAFF.

This rearrangement joins TRBV9 to TRBJ1-4, with D hard to call. Germline loops: CDR1 SGDLS, CDR2 YYNGEE. The CDR3 extends over 14 amino acids. V was clipped by 5 bases and J by 8 bases, with 16 bases between them. This CDR3 reads CASSAQPAGEKLFF. CDR3 bases: TGTGCCAGCAGTGCACAGCCGGCGGGGGAAAAACTGTTTTTT.

The V call is TRBV10-3, the J call TRBJ2-3, with 7 nucleotides matching TRBD2. Trimming removed 0 bases from V and 0 bases from J; junction bases left unmatched: 3. Germline V gene lookup returns CDR1 ENHRY and CDR2 SYGVKD. There are 16 residues in the CDR3. The CDR3 loop is CAISESMTSSTDTQYF. The CDR3 DNA follows: TGTGCCATCAGTGAGTCTATGACTAGCAGCACAGATACGCAGTATTTT.

V gene TRBV5-1 combines with J gene TRBJ1-5; TRBD1 might be the D (6 bases). The CDR3 contains 14 residues. The germline V and J ends were trimmed by 0 bases and 6 bases, with 10 bases remaining between them. CDR1 is SGHRS and CDR2 is YFSETQ in the germline V gene. The CDR3 region is CASSLEAGVQPQHF. In DNA, the CDR3 is TGCGCCAGCAGCTTGGAAGCAGGGGTTCAGCCCCAGCATTTT. Looking up the rest from reference TRBV5-1 and TRBJ1-5 gives the full variable domain: KAGVTQTPRYLIKTRGQQVTLSCSPISGHRSVSWYQQTPGQGLQFLFEYFSETQRNKGNFPGRFSGRQFSNSRSEMNVSTLELGDSALYLCASSLEAGVQPQHFGDGTRLSIL.

V gene TRBV9 combines with J gene TRBJ2-3, with 11 bases identical to TRBD2. The CDR3 is 18 amino acids. The germline CDR1 and CDR2 sequences are SGDLS and YYNGEE. V trimming: 0 bases; J trimming: 6 bases; junction bases outside the gene matches: 12. CDR3 sequence: CASSVGPDAASGGDTQYF. Here the CDR3 DNA reads TGTGCCAGCAGCGTAGGGCCGGATGCGGCTAGCGGGGGGGATACGCAGTATTTT.

J is TRBJ2-7 and V is TRBV7-9, with unresolved D. The CDR3 is 14 residues long. V lost 5 bases and J lost 3, with 14 bases in between. Germline lookup yields CDR1 SEHNR and CDR2 FQNEAQ (reference sequence). CDR3 protein: CASSPTGIGYEQYF. The CDR3 coding sequence is TGTGCCAGCAGCCCAACGGGTATTGGCTACGAGCAGTACTTC.

The chain combines TRBV4-3 with TRBJ2-2; TRBD2 matches at 11 bases. From germline, CDR1 is LGHNA and CDR2 YSLEER. J was trimmed by 4 bases and V by 7 bases; bases with no gene match: 8. The CDR3 has 16 amino acids. This CDR3 reads CASTPLAGAFTGELFF. CDR3 in DNA: TGCGCCAGCACACCACTAGCGGGGGCCTTCACCGGGGAGCTGTTTTTT.

This chain connects TRBV6-5 to TRBJ1-5; 7 bases fit TRBD1. Germline trimming cut 6 bases from V and 6 bases from J; bases unmatched to any gene: 11. The V gene's germline CDR1 is MNHEY and CDR2 SVGAGI. CDR3 length: 15 residues. CDR3 DNA sequence: TGTGCCAGCAGCCGGTCCACAGGGGAAGGTCAGCCCCAGCATTTT. Protein sequence: CASSRSTGEGQPQHF.

This chain connects TRBV18 to TRBJ1-2, with 9 bases matching TRBD1. V lost 3 bases and J lost 6; bases outside the gene matches: 5. CDR1 and CDR2 (germline): KGHSH, LQKENI. This CDR3 is 14 amino acids long. For the CDR3, the DNA is TGTGCCAGCTCACCCGGGACAGGGAATCATGGCTACACCTTC. As protein: CASSPGTGNHGYTF.

A single count supports this clone. The rearrangement links TRBV7-6 to TRBJ2-2; possibly TRBD1 for D (5 bases). Germline V gives CDR1 SGHVS, CDR2 FNYEAQ. Trimming stripped 1 base from V and 8 bases from J, with 8 bases between. This CDR3 is built from 13 residues. The CDR3 protein is CASSLEGVGELFF. The CDR3 nucleotides are TGTGCCAGCAGCTTAGAAGGGGTAGGGGAGCTGTTTTTT.

The sample holds one count of this clone. J is TRBJ2-3 and V is TRBV6-5; 11 bases align to TRBD1. This CDR3 spans 16 amino acids. Per germline, CDR1 MNHEY and CDR2 SVGAGI. The junction had 12 bases not matched to a gene; V was cut back by 4 bases and J by 9 bases. Here the CDR3 reads CASSSPGQGVIGTQYF. The CDR3 DNA reads TGTGCCAGCAGTTCCCCGGGACAGGGGGTCATTGGAACGCAGTATTTT.

The chain uses TRBV6-1 and TRBJ1-5; D unclear. V was pared by 6 bases and J by 5 bases, with 11 bases between. The CDR3 runs to 13 residues. Germline CDR1 reads MNHNS; CDR2 reads SASEGT. The CDR3 nucleotides are TGTGCCAGCAGGGCGGACTTAGATCAGCCCCAGCATTTT. Protein product: CASRADLDQPQHF.

This clone was seen a few times. The chain carries TRBV19 and TRBJ2-7, with 9 bases aligning to TRBD2. The V and J ends lost 5 bases and 2 bases, in that order; junction bases with no gene match: 7. Looked up from germline, CDR1 is LNHDA and CDR2 is SQIVND (reference sequence). The CDR3 consists of 15 residues. As DNA, the CDR3 is TGTGCCAGTAGTGCCAGCGGGGGGTCTACCTACGAGCAGTACTTC. It is translated as CASSASGGSTYEQYF.

The V and J genes are TRBV5-4 and TRBJ2-2; 8 nucleotides agree with TRBD2. The junction had 9 bases not matched to a gene; V was cut back by 4 bases and J by 4 bases. Germline V gene data show CDR1 as SGHNT and CDR2 as YYREEE (reference sequence). CDR3 length equals 16 residues. CDR3 DNA: TGTGCCAGCAGCGCCCAGCGGGGGCTCTCCACCGGGGAGCTGTTTTTT. Its translation: CASSAQRGLSTGELFF.

This clone was detected once. V is TRBV5-1 and J is TRBJ1-1, with TRBD1 identical over 7 bases. V was pared by 4 bases and J by 4 bases, with 7 bases of the junction left unmatched. The CDR3 covers 14 residues. Germline lookup yields CDR1 SGHRS and CDR2 YFSETQ. CDR3 protein: CASSAQGLGTEAFF. The CDR3 region has the DNA TGCGCCAGCAGCGCACAGGGGCTGGGCACTGAAGCTTTCTTT.

The genes are TRBV7-8 and TRBJ1-1; D is ambiguous. There are 14 residues in the CDR3. The ends were cut back, 5 bases at V and 0 bases at J, with 10 bases in the middle. Germline V lookup: CDR1 SGHVS, CDR2 FQNEAQ. CDR3 region: CASSPGAMNTEAFF. For the CDR3, the DNA is TGTGCCAGCAGCCCGGGAGCCATGAACACTGAAGCTTTCTTT.